The following is a T cell receptor (beta chain) sequence with its context. Its antigen is still unknown. This sample was taken from a study of resident and recirculating memory T cells in vitiligo. Notes on the study in general: No single dominant TCR clone appeared; lesion clonality varied.

The table came from immunoSEQ multiplex PCR; TCRdb's copy has only in-frame clones and leaves some out. Of 55,000 to 75,000 clones listed, approximately 90% are singletons. Trimming stripped 3 bases from V and 7 bases from J, with 12 bases between. The CDR3 is 14 amino acids. CDR1 and CDR2 from the germline V gene are MNHEY and SMNVEV (reference sequence). Sequenced sample: blood. The receptor comes from a male donor with vitiligo. This chain joins TRBV27 and TRBJ1-4, with a possible D match to TRBD1 (6 bases). The CDR3 DNA follows: TGTGCCAGCAGTTTCAGGGGAAAAGGTGAAAAACTGTTTTTT. Protein product: CASSFRGKGEKLFF. The full variable domain, completed using reference TRBV27 and TRBJ1-4, is EAQVTQNPRYLITVTGKKLTVTCSQNMNHEYMSWYRQDPGLGLRQIYYSMNVEVTDKGDVPEGYKVSRKEKRNFPLILESPSPNQTSLYFCASSFRGKGEKLFFGSGTQLSVL.